The entry below describes one TCR beta chain. The data stem from a study of blood T cell repertoires in COVID-19. About the research overall: Samples came from the United States, Italy and Spain, spanning acute and convalescent COVID-19. PBMCs, B-cell-depleted T cells, or T cells were the source of the cDNA or gDNA that made up the material.

Original processing methods: Quantification of nucleated cells was approximated via reference gene primer amplification. The method was immunoSEQ multiplex PCR; TCRdb's version includes in-frame clones alone and lacks a portion of them. Clonal size and the V and J genes are those of that table, whereas D and trimming came from the DNA. The table includes roughly 670,000 clones, 80% to 90% detected once. Trimming left V 9 bases short and J 5 bases short, with 18 bases between. The CDR3 contains 14 residues. Germline V gene lookup returns CDR1 KGHDR and CDR2 SFDVKD. The chain recombines TRBV24-1 with TRBJ1-2, with D possibly being TRBD1 (6 bases). This clonotype originated in a woman between 18 and 29 years old with acute or convalescent COVID-19. Sample: peripheral blood. Here the CDR3 DNA reads TGTGCCACCGGTACGAACAGGGCACCTTATGGCTACACCTTC. It yields the protein CATGTNRAPYGYTF.